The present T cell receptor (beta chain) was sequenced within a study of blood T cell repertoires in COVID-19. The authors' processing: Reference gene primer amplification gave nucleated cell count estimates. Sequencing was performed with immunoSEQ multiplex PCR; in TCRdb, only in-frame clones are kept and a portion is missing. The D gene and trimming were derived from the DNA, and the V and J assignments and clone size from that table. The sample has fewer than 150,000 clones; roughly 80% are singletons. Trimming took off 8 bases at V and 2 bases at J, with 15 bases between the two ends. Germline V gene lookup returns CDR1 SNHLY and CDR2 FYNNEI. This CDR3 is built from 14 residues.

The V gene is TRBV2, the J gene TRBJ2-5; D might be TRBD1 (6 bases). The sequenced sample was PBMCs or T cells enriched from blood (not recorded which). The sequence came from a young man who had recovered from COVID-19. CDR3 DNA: TGTGCCAGCGGACTCCCCAGGGGTCAAGAGACCCAGTACTTC. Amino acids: CASGLPRGQETQYF.